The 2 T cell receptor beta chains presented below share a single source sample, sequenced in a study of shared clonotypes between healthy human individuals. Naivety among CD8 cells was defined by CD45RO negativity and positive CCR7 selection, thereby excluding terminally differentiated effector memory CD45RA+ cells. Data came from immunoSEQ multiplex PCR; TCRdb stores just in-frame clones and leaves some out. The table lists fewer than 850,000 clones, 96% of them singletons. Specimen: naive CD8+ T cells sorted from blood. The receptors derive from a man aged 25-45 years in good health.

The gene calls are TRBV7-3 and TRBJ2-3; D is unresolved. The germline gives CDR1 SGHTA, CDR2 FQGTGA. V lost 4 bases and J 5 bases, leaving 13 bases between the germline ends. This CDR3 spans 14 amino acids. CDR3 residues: CASSSNAGLDTQYF. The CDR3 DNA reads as TGTGCCAGCAGCTCCAACGCTGGTTTAGATACGCAGTATTTT.

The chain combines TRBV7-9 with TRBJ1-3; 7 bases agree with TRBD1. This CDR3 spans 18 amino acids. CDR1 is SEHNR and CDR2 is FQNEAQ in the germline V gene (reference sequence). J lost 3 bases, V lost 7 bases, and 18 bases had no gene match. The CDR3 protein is CASIQKGGGNRGGNTIYF. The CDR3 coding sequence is TGTGCCAGCATCCAAAAAGGAGGGGGCAATCGGGGTGGAAACACCATATATTTT.